These T cell receptor beta chains were read from a single sample in a study of OX40 agonist ivuxolimab in advanced cancers. The table came from immunoSEQ multiplex PCR; TCRdb's copy has only in-frame clones and leaves some out. Of around 38,000 clones listed, approximately 86% are singletons. The sample here was CD4+ or CD8+ T cells sorted from blood, taken in a trial of the OX40 agonist ivuxolimab. These receptors all come from an adult with an advanced solid tumor such as melanoma, head and neck, liver or kidney cancer. Both conserved end residues are part of each CDR3. The D gene is left open where the match is weak. Clone size is stated in some rows and not others, as once, few, many or a class when expanded.

v_gene: TRBV9
abundance: NA
d_gene: NA
j_gene: TRBJ2-1
CDR3aa: CASSVVDFAYNEQFF
CDR3nt: TGTGCCAGCAGCGTAGTTGACTTCGCCTACAATGAGCAGTTCTTC

v_gene: TRBV5-4
abundance: NA
d_gene: NA
j_gene: TRBJ1-3
CDR3aa: CASSLASGISGNTIYF
CDR3nt: TGTGCCAGCAGCTTGGCGTCGGGGATCTCTGGAAACACCATATATTTT

v_gene: TRBV6-5
abundance: NA
d_gene: TRBD1
j_gene: TRBJ1-5
CDR3aa: CASRPDREGQPQHF
CDR3nt: TGTGCCAGCAGGCCCGACAGGGAGGGTCAGCCCCAGCATTTT

v_gene: TRBV5-4
abundance: NA
d_gene: TRBD1
j_gene: TRBJ2-7
CDR3aa: CASSFPGNRGTYEQYF
CDR3nt: TGTGCCAGCAGCTTCCCAGGAAACAGGGGGACCTACGAGCAGTACTTC

v_gene: TRBV27
abundance: NA
d_gene: NA
j_gene: TRBJ2-5
CDR3aa: CASSLGSGQETQYF
CDR3nt: TGTGCCAGCAGTTTAGGTAGCGGACAAGAGACCCAGTACTTC

v_gene: TRBV7-2
abundance: few
d_gene: NA
j_gene: TRBJ2-7
CDR3aa: CASSKDRFTYEQYF
CDR3nt: TGTGCCAGCAGCAAAGACAGGTTCACCTACGAGCAGTACTTC

v_gene: TRBV5-4
abundance: NA
d_gene: TRBD1
j_gene: TRBJ2-7
CDR3aa: CASSTRTGSSYEQYF
CDR3nt: TGTGCCAGCAGCACCAGGACAGGGTCCTCCTACGAGCAGTACTTC

v_gene: TRBV15
abundance: NA
d_gene: NA
j_gene: TRBJ2-7
CDR3aa: CATSRELRAYEQYF
CDR3nt: TGTGCCACCAGCAGAGAGTTGCGGGCCTACGAGCAGTACTTC

v_gene: TRBV7-2
abundance: NA
d_gene: TRBD2
j_gene: TRBJ2-1
CDR3aa: CASSLAGGISYNEQFF
CDR3nt: TGTGCCAGCAGCCTAGCGGGAGGCATCTCCTACAATGAGCAGTTCTTC

v_gene: TRBV10-3
abundance: medium-sized
d_gene: NA
j_gene: TRBJ2-1
CDR3aa: CAISEPRLVGRLF
CDR3nt: TGTGCCATCAGTGAGCCAAGACTAGTGGGAAGACTCTTC